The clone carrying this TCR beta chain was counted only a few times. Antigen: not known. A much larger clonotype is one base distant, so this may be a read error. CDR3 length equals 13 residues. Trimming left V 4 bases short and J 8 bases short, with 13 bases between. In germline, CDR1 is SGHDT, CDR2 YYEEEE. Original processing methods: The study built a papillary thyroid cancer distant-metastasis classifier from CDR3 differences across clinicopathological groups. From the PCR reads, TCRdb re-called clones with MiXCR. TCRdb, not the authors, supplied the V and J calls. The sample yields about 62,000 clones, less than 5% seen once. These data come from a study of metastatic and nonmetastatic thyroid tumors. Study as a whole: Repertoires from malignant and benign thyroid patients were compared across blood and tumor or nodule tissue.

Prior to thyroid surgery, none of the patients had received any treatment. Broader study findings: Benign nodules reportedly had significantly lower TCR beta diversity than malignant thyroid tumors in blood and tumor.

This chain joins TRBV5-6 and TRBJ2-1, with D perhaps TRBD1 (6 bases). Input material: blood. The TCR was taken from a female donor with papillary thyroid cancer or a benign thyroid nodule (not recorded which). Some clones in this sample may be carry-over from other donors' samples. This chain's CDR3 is CASSPGTWHEQFF. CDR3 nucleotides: TGTGCCAGCAGCCCAGGGACATGGCATGAGCAGTTCTTC.